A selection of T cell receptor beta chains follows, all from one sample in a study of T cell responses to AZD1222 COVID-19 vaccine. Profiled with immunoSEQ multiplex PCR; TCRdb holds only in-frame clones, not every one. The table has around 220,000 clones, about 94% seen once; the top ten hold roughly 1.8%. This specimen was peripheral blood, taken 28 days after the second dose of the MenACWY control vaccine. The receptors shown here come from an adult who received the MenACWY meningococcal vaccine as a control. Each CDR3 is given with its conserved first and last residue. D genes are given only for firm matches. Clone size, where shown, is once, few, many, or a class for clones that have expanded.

CDR3nt: TGTGCCAGCAGCTTCGGGAGCCCCGGGGAGCTGTTTTTT; CDR3aa: CASSFGSPGELFF; v_gene: TRBV11-1; d_gene: NA; len: 13; abundance: NA; j_gene: TRBJ2-2
CDR3nt: TGTGCCAGCAGCCCGGACAGAGGCTATGGCTACACCTTC; CDR3aa: CASSPDRGYGYTF; v_gene: TRBV27; d_gene: NA; len: 13; abundance: NA; j_gene: TRBJ1-2
CDR3nt: TGTGCCAGCAGTTGGGGGATTCCCAATTCACCCCTCCACTTT; CDR3aa: CASSWGIPNSPLHF; v_gene: TRBV27; d_gene: NA; len: 14; abundance: NA; j_gene: TRBJ1-6
CDR3nt: TGTGCCAGCAGTTTACCCCCCCCTAGCGGGAGTACGGATGAGCAGTTCTTC; CDR3aa: CASSLPPPSGSTDEQFF; v_gene: TRBV28; d_gene: TRBD2; len: 17; abundance: NA; j_gene: TRBJ2-1
CDR3nt: TGCGCCAGCAGCTTTATGACAGGGAATTCACCCCTCCACTTT; CDR3aa: CASSFMTGNSPLHF; v_gene: TRBV5-1; d_gene: TRBD1; len: 14; abundance: once; j_gene: TRBJ1-6
CDR3nt: TGTGCCAGCAGTTTGGGCAGGGGGCGCTTTGGCTACACCTTC; CDR3aa: CASSLGRGRFGYTF; v_gene: TRBV28; d_gene: TRBD1; len: 14; abundance: NA; j_gene: TRBJ1-2
CDR3nt: TGTGCCAGCAGCTTAATAGACAGGGCTGAGAACACCGGGGAGCTGTTTTTT; CDR3aa: CASSLIDRAENTGELFF; v_gene: TRBV11-2; d_gene: TRBD1; len: 17; abundance: NA; j_gene: TRBJ2-2
CDR3nt: TGCGCCAGCAGCTTGGGAGGTATGTGGGACGGAGACACTGAAGCTTTCTTT; CDR3aa: CASSLGGMWDGDTEAFF; v_gene: TRBV5-1; d_gene: NA; len: 17; abundance: NA; j_gene: TRBJ1-1
CDR3nt: TGTGCCAGCAGTTCCCGACAGGGCCGGCAGGGAAGGAGCAATCAGCCCCAGCATTTT; CDR3aa: CASSSRQGRQGRSNQPQHF; v_gene: TRBV28; d_gene: TRBD1; len: 19; abundance: NA; j_gene: TRBJ1-5
CDR3nt: TGTGCCAGCAGCCCCGGAACCTATGGCTACACCTTC; CDR3aa: CASSPGTYGYTF; v_gene: TRBV7-9; d_gene: NA; len: 12; abundance: NA; j_gene: TRBJ1-2
CDR3nt: TGTGCCTCCGGGACAGGCTTAAGCAATCAGCCCCAGCATTTT; CDR3aa: CASGTGLSNQPQHF; v_gene: TRBV6-5; d_gene: TRBD1; len: 14; abundance: NA; j_gene: TRBJ1-5
CDR3nt: TGTGCCAGCAGATCAGAGTGGGGAGGAGGGTCCTATAATTCACCCCTCCACTTT; CDR3aa: CASRSEWGGGSYNSPLHF; v_gene: TRBV3-1/TRBV3-2; d_gene: NA; len: 18; abundance: once; j_gene: TRBJ1-6
CDR3nt: TGTGCCAGCAGTGAACAGGACAGGGGTTCATACGAGCAGTACTTC; CDR3aa: CASSEQDRGSYEQYF; v_gene: TRBV6-1; d_gene: TRBD1; len: 15; abundance: NA; j_gene: TRBJ2-7
CDR3nt: TGTGCCATCAGTGAGTCTAAGCGGGAGGCCTCCTACGAGCAGTACTTC; CDR3aa: CAISESKREASYEQYF; v_gene: TRBV10-3; d_gene: TRBD2; len: 16; abundance: NA; j_gene: TRBJ2-7
CDR3nt: TGTGCCAGCGTATCAGGCGAGAAACGCTCACCCCTCCACTTT; CDR3aa: CASVSGEKRSPLHF; v_gene: TRBV6-5; d_gene: NA; len: 14; abundance: NA; j_gene: TRBJ1-6
CDR3nt: TGTGCCAGCAGCCCTCGGGAGGAGATCACCTACGAGCAGTACTTC; CDR3aa: CASSPREEITYEQYF; v_gene: TRBV7-8; d_gene: TRBD2; len: 15; abundance: NA; j_gene: TRBJ2-7
CDR3nt: TGTGCCAGCAGCCAGGGGCGGCGCCCTGCAACTAATGAAAAACTGTTTTTT; CDR3aa: CASSQGRRPATNEKLFF; v_gene: TRBV4-2; d_gene: NA; len: 17; abundance: NA; j_gene: TRBJ1-4
CDR3nt: TGTGCCAGCAGTGAGGGGTGGGACACAACCTACGAGCAGTACTTC; CDR3aa: CASSEGWDTTYEQYF; v_gene: TRBV6-1; d_gene: NA; len: 15; abundance: NA; j_gene: TRBJ2-7
CDR3nt: TGTGCCAGCAGCTTAGCTTCCATCCAAGAGACCCAGTACTTC; CDR3aa: CASSLASIQETQYF; v_gene: TRBV7-9; d_gene: NA; len: 14; abundance: NA; j_gene: TRBJ2-5
CDR3nt: TGTGCCAGCAGCTTAACGGGCACCGGGGAGCTGTTTTTT; CDR3aa: CASSLTGTGELFF; v_gene: TRBV7-3; d_gene: NA; len: 13; abundance: NA; j_gene: TRBJ2-2
CDR3nt: TGTGCCAGCAGTGAAGGCCCATTTGTGGTTTGGGGCAATGAGCAGTTCTTC; CDR3aa: CASSEGPFVVWGNEQFF; v_gene: TRBV2; d_gene: NA; len: 17; abundance: NA; j_gene: TRBJ2-1
CDR3nt: TGCAGCGTCGCTGGGACAGATAGCAATCAGCCCCAGCATTTT; CDR3aa: CSVAGTDSNQPQHF; v_gene: TRBV29-1; d_gene: TRBD1; len: 14; abundance: NA; j_gene: TRBJ1-5
CDR3nt: TGTGCCTGGAGTGATCGGGGCCGCGCCTACGAGCAGTACTTC; CDR3aa: CAWSDRGRAYEQYF; v_gene: TRBV30; d_gene: NA; len: 14; abundance: NA; j_gene: TRBJ2-7
CDR3nt: TGCGCCAGCAGCCCCCCTAATTTGGGGGGGAAGGGTAATGAGCAGTTCTTC; CDR3aa: CASSPPNLGGKGNEQFF; v_gene: TRBV5-1; d_gene: TRBD2; len: 17; abundance: NA; j_gene: TRBJ2-1
CDR3nt: TGCAGTGCTAGCTTTTCGGGGGAGCAGTTCTTC; CDR3aa: CSASFSGEQFF; v_gene: TRBV20-1; d_gene: NA; len: 11; abundance: NA; j_gene: TRBJ2-1
CDR3nt: TGCAGCGTTTTCGGTATCCGGGAGTACTATGGCTACACCTTC; CDR3aa: CSVFGIREYYGYTF; v_gene: TRBV29-1; d_gene: NA; len: 14; abundance: NA; j_gene: TRBJ1-2
CDR3nt: TGTGCCAGCAGTTTAGACGGACTAGGGGGTCAAGAGACCCAGTACTTC; CDR3aa: CASSLDGLGGQETQYF; v_gene: TRBV28; d_gene: NA; len: 16; abundance: NA; j_gene: TRBJ2-5
CDR3nt: TGTGCCAGCAGCTTAACAGGGGGGGTTACTGAAGCTTTCTTT; CDR3aa: CASSLTGGVTEAFF; v_gene: TRBV7-3; d_gene: NA; len: 14; abundance: NA; j_gene: TRBJ1-1
CDR3nt: TGTGCAAGTCGCTCTACTCCGGGACTAGCTCCCGAGGGTTACAATGAGCAGTTCTTC; CDR3aa: CASRSTPGLAPEGYNEQFF; v_gene: TRBV12-2; d_gene: NA; len: 19; abundance: NA; j_gene: TRBJ2-1
CDR3nt: TGTGCCAGTGCCAACCCGACTAGCGGGATAGAGACCCAGTACTTC; CDR3aa: CASANPTSGIETQYF; v_gene: TRBV9; d_gene: TRBD2; len: 15; abundance: NA; j_gene: TRBJ2-5
CDR3nt: TGTGCCAGCAGCCGCGAGCTAGCGGGAGGAGGGGAGCAGTACTTC; CDR3aa: CASSRELAGGGEQYF; v_gene: TRBV3-1/TRBV3-2; d_gene: TRBD2; len: 15; abundance: NA; j_gene: TRBJ2-7
CDR3nt: TGTGCCAGCTCCGGGACGTACCGGACTAGCGGAATCCTCGACACAGATACGCAGTATTTT; CDR3aa: CASSGTYRTSGILDTDTQYF; v_gene: TRBV28; d_gene: TRBD2; len: 20; abundance: NA; j_gene: TRBJ2-3
CDR3nt: TGCGCCAGCAGGAAGGGGCCGGCAGCCACTGAAGCTTTCTTT; CDR3aa: CASRKGPAATEAFF; v_gene: TRBV5-1; d_gene: NA; len: 14; abundance: NA; j_gene: TRBJ1-1
CDR3nt: TGTGCCAGCAGTGATCTCGGGACATTGGGTCTGGAGGTGCAGTACTTC; CDR3aa: CASSDLGTLGLEVQYF; v_gene: TRBV2; d_gene: NA; len: 16; abundance: NA; j_gene: TRBJ2-7
CDR3nt: TGTGCCAGCTCGCCCGGGACAGGGGGGAGACGCTATGGCTACACCTTC; CDR3aa: CASSPGTGGRRYGYTF; v_gene: TRBV27; d_gene: TRBD1; len: 16; abundance: NA; j_gene: TRBJ1-2
CDR3nt: TGTGCCAGCAGCCTAAAGGGCCCCGAAGAACTTGAGCAGTTCTTC; CDR3aa: CASSLKGPEELEQFF; v_gene: TRBV6-2/TRBV6-3; d_gene: NA; len: 15; abundance: NA; j_gene: TRBJ2-1
CDR3nt: TGTGCCAGTAGCTCCCCGGGGGGCGAGCAGTACTTC; CDR3aa: CASSSPGGEQYF; v_gene: TRBV19; d_gene: TRBD2; len: 12; abundance: NA; j_gene: TRBJ2-7
CDR3nt: TGTGCCAGCAGCTTTGGGACAGCTCTTGATGGCTACACCTTC; CDR3aa: CASSFGTALDGYTF; v_gene: TRBV5-4; d_gene: TRBD1; len: 14; abundance: NA; j_gene: TRBJ1-2
CDR3nt: TGTGCCTGGAGTGGACAGGGGGTCGGTCAGCCCCAGCATTTT; CDR3aa: CAWSGQGVGQPQHF; v_gene: TRBV30; d_gene: TRBD1; len: 14; abundance: NA; j_gene: TRBJ1-5
CDR3nt: TGTGCCAGCAGTTCCCCAGGGGGGGGCTCCTATAATTCACCCCTCCACTTT; CDR3aa: CASSSPGGGSYNSPLHF; v_gene: TRBV28; d_gene: TRBD1; len: 17; abundance: NA; j_gene: TRBJ1-6
CDR3nt: TGCAGCCTATTACAGGGCGGAAAACTGTTTTTT; CDR3aa: CSLLQGGKLFF; v_gene: TRBV29-1; d_gene: NA; len: 11; abundance: NA; j_gene: TRBJ1-4
CDR3nt: TGTGCCTGGAGCCGACAGGGCAATCAGCCCCAGCATTTT; CDR3aa: CAWSRQGNQPQHF; v_gene: TRBV30; d_gene: NA; len: 13; abundance: once; j_gene: TRBJ1-5
CDR3nt: TGTGCCAGCAGCCCCGGGACAGCGAAATACAATGAGCAGTTCTTC; CDR3aa: CASSPGTAKYNEQFF; v_gene: TRBV6-5; d_gene: TRBD1; len: 15; abundance: once; j_gene: TRBJ2-1
CDR3nt: TGCGCCAGCAGCCTTTTCCTTTTTTCTGGCTACACCTTC; CDR3aa: CASSLFLFSGYTF; v_gene: TRBV4-3; d_gene: NA; len: 13; abundance: NA; j_gene: TRBJ1-2
CDR3nt: TGTGCCAGCAGTTTTGGGGGACAAGGTACGCAGTATTTT; CDR3aa: CASSFGGQGTQYF; v_gene: TRBV28; d_gene: NA; len: 13; abundance: NA; j_gene: TRBJ2-3
CDR3nt: TGTGCCTGGAGTCTCAGTACCACCGGGGAGCTGTTTTTT; CDR3aa: CAWSLSTTGELFF; v_gene: TRBV30; d_gene: NA; len: 13; abundance: NA; j_gene: TRBJ2-2
CDR3nt: TGCGCCAGCAGCTTGAATCCGGGCAGGGAGGATGGCTACACCTTC; CDR3aa: CASSLNPGREDGYTF; v_gene: TRBV5-1; d_gene: NA; len: 15; abundance: NA; j_gene: TRBJ1-2
CDR3nt: TGTGCCACCAGTGAGCCCGGACAGGAATATGGCTACACCTTC; CDR3aa: CATSEPGQEYGYTF; v_gene: TRBV24-1; d_gene: TRBD1; len: 14; abundance: NA; j_gene: TRBJ1-2
CDR3nt: TGTGCCAGCAAGTCGGTAGCGGGAGAGGGGACGCAGTATTTT; CDR3aa: CASKSVAGEGTQYF; v_gene: TRBV7-9; d_gene: TRBD2; len: 14; abundance: NA; j_gene: TRBJ2-3
CDR3nt: TGTGCCAGCAGCGTTCAAGCGGACAGTTTCTATGGCTACACCTTC; CDR3aa: CASSVQADSFYGYTF; v_gene: TRBV9; d_gene: NA; len: 15; abundance: NA; j_gene: TRBJ1-2
CDR3nt: TGTGCCAGCAGCCCCATAGAGAGCTCCTACGAGCAGTACTTC; CDR3aa: CASSPIESSYEQYF; v_gene: TRBV6-6; d_gene: NA; len: 14; abundance: NA; j_gene: TRBJ2-7
CDR3nt: TGTGCCAGCAGTGGGGGGGTGGGGGGCGAAAATTCACCCCTCCACTTT; CDR3aa: CASSGGVGGENSPLHF; v_gene: TRBV27; d_gene: NA; len: 16; abundance: NA; j_gene: TRBJ1-6
CDR3nt: TGTGCCAGCAGCCAAGAATCCCAGACTGAGCAGTACTTC; CDR3aa: CASSQESQTEQYF; v_gene: TRBV4-2; d_gene: NA; len: 13; abundance: NA; j_gene: TRBJ2-7
CDR3nt: TGTGCCAGCAGCGTAGCTCCAACGACAGGACGATACGAGCAGTACTTC; CDR3aa: CASSVAPTTGRYEQYF; v_gene: TRBV9; d_gene: NA; len: 16; abundance: NA; j_gene: TRBJ2-7
CDR3nt: TGTGCCTTTACCGGGGCAGTGAACACTGAAGCTTTCTTT; CDR3aa: CAFTGAVNTEAFF; v_gene: TRBV30; d_gene: NA; len: 13; abundance: NA; j_gene: TRBJ1-1